This T cell receptor beta chain was captured in a study of OX40 agonist ivuxolimab in advanced cancers. In the study overall: The patients received agonistic anti-OX40 (CD134) antibody ivuxolimab. Patients in the trial were receiving intravenous ivuxolimab every 2 weeks, at doses of 0.01 to 10 mg/kg. Whole-study findings and limits: Expanded clones tended on average to be more numerous among CD8+ T cells than CD4+. It was also the case that some nonresponders had low normalized T-cell clonal expansion.

TCRdb's copy holds only in-frame clones and misses some; the assay was immunoSEQ multiplex PCR. The data contain around 70,000 clones, 84% of them singletons. With 4 bases removed from V and 7 bases from J, the gap between germline ends came to 8 bases. The germline CDR1 and CDR2 sequences are ENHRY and SYGVKD. CDR3 length: 12 residues. This clone was seen a handful of times. The antigen remains unidentified. The chain recombines TRBV10-3 with TRBJ2-1; tentative D call: TRBD2 (6 bases). This TCR was sampled from an adult with an advanced solid tumor such as melanoma, head and neck, liver or kidney cancer. The material was CD4+ or CD8+ T cells sorted from blood, obtained in a trial of the OX40 agonist ivuxolimab. The chain's CDR3 is CAISVGRNEQFF. The CDR3 DNA follows: TGTGCCATCAGTGTAGGGAGGAATGAGCAGTTCTTC.